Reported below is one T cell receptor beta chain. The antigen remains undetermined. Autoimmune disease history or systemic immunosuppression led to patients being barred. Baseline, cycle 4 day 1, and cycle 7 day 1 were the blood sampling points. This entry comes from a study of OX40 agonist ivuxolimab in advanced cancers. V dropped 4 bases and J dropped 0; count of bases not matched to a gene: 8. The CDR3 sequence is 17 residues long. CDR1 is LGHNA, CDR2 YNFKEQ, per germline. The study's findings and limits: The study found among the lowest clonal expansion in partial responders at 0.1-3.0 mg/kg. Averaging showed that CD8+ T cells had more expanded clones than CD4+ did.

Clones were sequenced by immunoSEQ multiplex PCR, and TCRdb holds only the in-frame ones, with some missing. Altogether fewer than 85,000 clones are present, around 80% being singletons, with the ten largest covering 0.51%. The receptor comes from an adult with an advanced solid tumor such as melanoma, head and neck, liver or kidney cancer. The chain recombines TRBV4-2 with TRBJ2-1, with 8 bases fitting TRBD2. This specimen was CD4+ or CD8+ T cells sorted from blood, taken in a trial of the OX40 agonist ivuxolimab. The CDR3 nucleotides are TGTGCCAGCAGCCCTACTAGCGGAGGCAGCTCCTACAATGAGCAGTTCTTC. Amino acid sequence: CASSPTSGGSSYNEQFF.